Listed here are 28 T cell receptor beta chains from one sample, sequenced in a study of blood T cell repertoires in COVID-19. Generated by immunoSEQ multiplex PCR, the TCRdb table keeps only in-frame clones and is missing some. The sample shows under 150,000 clones, approximately 87% of them seen only once. Input material: peripheral blood. Receptor source: a woman in her thirties or forties with acute or convalescent COVID-19.

The V gene is TRBV14, the J gene TRBJ2-7; 10 bases agree with TRBD2. Per germline, CDR1 SGHDN and CDR2 FVKESK. This CDR3 spans 20 amino acids. The V and J ends lost 4 bases and 3 bases, in that order; junction bases with no gene match: 21. The CDR3 DNA is TGTGCCAGCAGCCCAATCATGAAGCGGGAGGGCCCCACGATCAACTACGAGCAGTACTTC. Its protein is CASSPIMKREGPTINYEQYF. Combining the CDR3 with reference TRBV14 and TRBJ2-7 gives the whole variable domain EAGVTQFPSHSVIEKGQTVTLRCDPISGHDNLYWYRRVMGKEIKFLLHFVKESKQDESGMPNNRFLAERTGGTYSTLKVQPAELEDSGVYFCASSPIMKREGPTINYEQYFGPGTRLTVT.

J is TRBJ1-1 and V is TRBV14; D perhaps matches TRBD1 (6 bases). V lost 5 bases and J lost 4, with 11 bases in between. CDR1 is SGHDN and CDR2 is FVKESK in the germline V gene. The CDR3 has 13 residues. CDR3 nucleotides: TGTGCCAGCAGCAGGGGGATAGGCACTGAAGCTTTCTTT. Translated: CASSRGIGTEAFF.

The CDR3 region is CASSLERGAGETQYF. CDR3 nucleotide sequence: TGTGCCAGCAGCTTAGAACGGGGGGCGGGGGAGACCCAGTACTTC. The chain couples TRBV7-2 to TRBJ2-5; D is possibly TRBD2 (7 bases). V lost 1 base, J lost 5 bases, and 14 bases lay in between. CDR1 and CDR2 from the germline V gene are SGHTA and FQGNSA. The CDR3 extends over 15 amino acids.

This sequence joins TRBV11-3 and TRBJ1-2; 8 bases agree with TRBD1. J gave up 2 bases and V 2 bases, and 7 bases lay outside the gene matches. CDR1 and CDR2 from the germline V gene are SGHNT and YENEEA. This CDR3 has 16 residues. As DNA, the CDR3 is TGTGCCAGCAGCTTACCAGGACAGGGTGGAAACTATGGCTACACCTTC. This encodes CASSLPGQGGNYGYTF. Drawing the rest from reference TRBV11-3 and TRBJ1-2, the complete variable domain is EAGVVQSPRYKIIEKKQPVAFWCNPISGHNTLYWYLQNLGQGPELLIRYENEEAVDDSQLPKDRFSAERLKGVDSTLKIQPAELGDSAVYLCASSLPGQGGNYGYTFGSGTRLTVV.

The J gene is TRBJ2-5, the V gene TRBV15; 10 bases agree with TRBD1. Trimming removed 5 bases from V and 2 bases from J; junction bases left unmatched: 5. Germline V lookup: CDR1 LNHNV, CDR2 YYDKDF (reference sequence). The CDR3 spans 15 residues. Here the CDR3 DNA reads TGTGCCACCAGCTACGACAGGGGGCGGCAAGAGACCCAGTACTTC. Its translation: CATSYDRGRQETQYF.

The chain employs TRBV7-9 and TRBJ2-7; 12 bases fit TRBD2. V lost 5 bases, J lost 2 bases, and 13 bases stayed unmatched. Germline-derived CDR1 and CDR2 are SEHNR and FQNEAQ (reference sequence). This CDR3 has 18 amino acids. The CDR3 DNA reads as TGTGCCAGCAGCCCAAGGACTAGCGGGGTCCAGGTCCCCTACGAGCAGTACTTC. Translation: CASSPRTSGVQVPYEQYF.

This clone was found a few times. The rearrangement uses TRBV6-2 or TRBV6-3 and TRBJ1-1; a weak D match, TRBD1 (6 bases). Trimming cost V 5 bases and J 1 base, with 17 bases left between them. The CDR3 extends over 16 amino acids. CDR1 is MNHEY, CDR2 SVGEGT, per germline. The CDR3 nucleotides are TGTGCCAGCAGTCAGGGGCTGACAGGAAAGAACACTGAAGCTTTCTTT. This codes for CASSQGLTGKNTEAFF.

This chain uses TRBV4-2 with TRBJ2-7; D gene uncertain. The germline V gene encodes CDR1 LGHNA and CDR2 YNFKEQ. CDR3 length: 15 amino acids. V shed 0 bases and J shed 1 base, with 10 bases lying between them. CDR3 protein: CASSQEPQVSYEQYF. CDR3 DNA sequence: TGTGCCAGCAGCCAAGAGCCCCAGGTTTCCTACGAGCAGTACTTC.

The chain couples TRBV7-6 to TRBJ2-7; D uncertain. Per germline, CDR1 SGHVS and CDR2 FNYEAQ. The CDR3 is made up of 13 amino acids. Deletions cut 2 bases from V and 2 bases from J, with 7 bases between. The chain's CDR3 is CASSLQVAYEQYF. The CDR3 bases are TGTGCCAGCAGCTTACAGGTTGCCTACGAGCAGTACTTC.

The genes are TRBV4-3 and TRBJ1-2; 7 positions match TRBD1. This CDR3 spans 15 amino acids. V lost 0 bases, J lost 6 bases, and 7 bases stayed unmatched. The germline CDR1 and CDR2 sequences are LGHNA and YSLEER. CDR3 in amino acids: CASSQDEGAYDGYTF. The DNA for the CDR3 is TGCGCCAGCAGCCAAGATGAGGGGGCTTATGATGGCTACACCTTC.

The V gene is TRBV5-1, the J gene TRBJ1-1, with D tentatively TRBD1 (5 bases). CDR1 and CDR2 from the germline V gene are SGHRS and YFSETQ. This CDR3 has 16 amino acids. V gave up 1 base and J gave up 0 bases, with 13 bases separating them. The CDR3 region has the DNA TGCGCCAGCAGCTTGCAGGGAATGACCATGAACACTGAAGCTTTCTTT. As protein: CASSLQGMTMNTEAFF.

This clone was seen only once. The chain carries TRBV7-9 and TRBJ1-2; possibly TRBD1 for D (5 bases). Germline V gene sequence: CDR1 SEHNR, CDR2 FQNEAQ (reference sequence). This CDR3 is 17 amino acids long. V shed 7 bases and J shed 4 bases, with 25 bases lying between them. In DNA, the CDR3 is TGTGCCAGCACCAATCTGCTTGACAGCTCTTCGCTCTATGGCTACACCTTC. Residues: CASTNLLDSSSLYGYTF.

V usage is TRBV28 and J usage is TRBJ2-3, with TRBD1 as a possible D gene (5 bases). With 1 base removed from V and 2 bases from J, the gap between germline ends came to 16 bases. This CDR3 is 17 amino acids long. The germline CDR1 and CDR2 sequences are MDHEN and SYDVKM. The CDR3 here is CASSLLATAPNTDTQYF. The DNA for the CDR3 is TGTGCCAGCAGTTTATTGGCGACAGCTCCTAACACAGATACGCAGTATTTT.

The CDR3: CASSSRGAFF. The CDR3 DNA reads TGTGCCAGCAGTTCCCGCGGTGCTTTCTTT. This rearrangement joins TRBV28 to TRBJ1-1; D gene uncertain. The CDR3 has 10 residues. The ends were cut back, 4 bases at V and 11 bases at J, with 8 bases in the middle. From germline, CDR1 is MDHEN and CDR2 SYDVKM.

Only a few counts were recorded for this clone. The chain uses TRBV7-6 and TRBJ2-1; 8 positions agree with TRBD2. Germline assignment: CDR1 SGHVS and CDR2 FNYEAQ. The CDR3 runs 15 residues. The V gene end was trimmed by 2 bases and the J gene end by 8 bases; junction bases not matched to a gene: 8. The CDR3 nucleotides read TGTGCCAGCAGCTTAAAATTGCGGGAGGTCGATGAGCAGTTCTTC. Amino acid sequence: CASSLKLREVDEQFF.

This clone is a singleton in its sample. The chain links TRBV3-1 (or the pseudogene TRBV3-2) to TRBJ1-2; D is perhaps TRBD1 (5 bases). V lost 1 base to trimming and J lost 7 bases, with 10 bases between them. This CDR3 is 13 amino acids long. The V gene's germline CDR1 is LGHDT and CDR2 YNNKEL (reference sequence). CDR3 DNA sequence: TGTGCCAGCAGCCAAGGTCCAGGGTTTGGCTACACCTTC. It yields the protein CASSQGPGFGYTF.

This clone has just a few counts. The V call is TRBV7-9, the J call TRBJ2-7; D uncertain. The CDR3 has 12 amino acids. CDR1 is SEHNR and CDR2 is FQNEAQ in the germline V gene (reference sequence). V was shortened by 5 bases and J by 2 bases, with 7 bases between the two germline ends. In DNA, the CDR3 is TGTGCCAGCAGCCCCCGTCCCTACGAGCAGTACTTC. Its translation: CASSPRPYEQYF.

CDR3 DNA: TGTGCCACCAGCCCTAGGGGGAGTTTGAATGAAAAACTGTTTTTT. Translating it yields CATSPRGSLNEKLFF. This chain links TRBV15 with TRBJ1-4; D is possibly TRBD1 (6 bases). The V gene's germline CDR1 is LNHNV and CDR2 YYDKDF (reference sequence). The V end was cut by 5 bases, the J end by 5 bases, with 15 bases between. The CDR3 covers 15 residues.

This chain joins TRBV6-1 and TRBJ2-5, with D possibly matching TRBD1 (5 bases). Germline-derived CDR1 and CDR2 are MNHNS and SASEGT. With 2 bases removed from V and 4 bases from J, the gap between germline ends came to 8 bases. The CDR3 spans 13 residues. The DNA for the CDR3 is TGTGCCAGCAGTGAACCCCAGGGAGAGACCCAGTACTTC. This encodes CASSEPQGETQYF.

V usage is TRBV11-2 and J usage is TRBJ2-7, with 8 bases identical to TRBD2. The germline gives CDR1 SGHAT, CDR2 FQNNGV. The junction had 1 base not matched to a gene; V was cut back by 0 bases and J by 3 bases. CDR3 length: 14 amino acids. The DNA for the CDR3 is TGTGCCAGCAGCTTAGACGGGAGGGACTACGAGCAGTACTTC. It is translated as CASSLDGRDYEQYF.

The count of this clone is one. A read error may produce the germline difference seen at one junction end. V usage is TRBV7-7 and J usage is TRBJ2-2, with 11 bases fitting TRBD1. The CDR3 has 16 amino acids. Germline V CDR1 and CDR2: SSHAT, FNYEAQ (reference sequence). CDR3 DNA sequence: TGTGCTAGCAGCCAAGGACAGGGGGCGCGGTCCGGGGAGCTGTTTTTT. Translation: CASSQGQGARSGELFF.

The chain combines TRBV28 with TRBJ1-1; TRBD1 agrees at 10 bases. The CDR3 covers 14 residues. Trimming at V came to 4 bases and at J to 5 bases, leaving 4 bases not matched to a gene. The germline CDR1 and CDR2 sequences are MDHEN and SYDVKM. The CDR3 is CASSSTGGYTEAFF. The CDR3 nucleotides are TGTGCCAGCAGTTCGACAGGGGGCTATACTGAAGCTTTCTTT.

The chain has TRBV29-1 and TRBJ1-1; D is unclear. The germline CDR1 and CDR2 sequences are SQVTM and ANQGSEA. The CDR3 consists of 11 residues. V lost 7 bases and J lost 5, with 11 bases in between. DNA of the CDR3: TGCAGCGCTGAGGGAGATACTGAAGCTTTCTTT. Protein: CSAEGDTEAFF.

This chain joins TRBV4-1 and TRBJ1-5, with D possibly TRBD1 on 6 matching bases. The CDR3 covers 15 residues. The V gene's germline CDR1 is MGHRA and CDR2 YSYEKL. V dropped 0 bases and J dropped 7 bases, with 13 bases sitting between them. The CDR3 DNA reads TGCGCCAGCAGCCAAGATACAGGGCCGCCACAGCCCCAGCATTTT. Protein sequence: CASSQDTGPPQPQHF.

The CDR3 spells CASSQLRGSEQYF. For the CDR3, the DNA is TGCGCCAGCAGCCAGTTAAGGGGGAGCGAGCAGTACTTC. V is TRBV4-3 and J is TRBJ2-7, with D maybe TRBD1 (6 bases). This CDR3 contains 13 residues. V was pared by 3 bases and J by 6 bases, with 12 bases between. Germline V gene lookup returns CDR1 LGHNA and CDR2 YSLEER.

The rearrangement links TRBV6-1 to TRBJ2-4; 7 nucleotides align to TRBD1. The CDR3 contains 16 residues. The V gene end was trimmed by 4 bases and the J gene end by 8 bases; junction bases not matched to a gene: 14. Germline V gene sequence: CDR1 MNHNS, CDR2 SASEGT. The DNA for the CDR3 is TGTGCCAGCAGTGTGACCGGGACAGATTTCCGGGACATTCAGTACTTC. Protein product: CASSVTGTDFRDIQYF.

This chain connects TRBV15 to TRBJ2-3; 10 nucleotides line up with TRBD1. The CDR3 consists of 18 residues. With 3 bases clipped from V and 8 bases from J, the junction kept 17 bases outside the gene matches. Germline CDR1 reads LNHNV; CDR2 reads YYDKDF (reference sequence). CDR3 DNA sequence: TGTGCCACCAGCAGGGGGACCCAGACAGGGGGCAGCACGGGTACGCAGTATTTT. It codes for CATSRGTQTGGSTGTQYF.

The chain employs TRBV6-5 and TRBJ1-4; D gene uncertain. This CDR3 region has 15 residues. The germline gives CDR1 MNHEY, CDR2 SVGAGI. Trimming stripped 7 bases from V and 0 bases from J, with 12 bases between. DNA of the CDR3: TGTGCCAGCACCGGGTCGATTACAACTAATGAAAAACTGTTTTTT. Translating it yields CASTGSITTNEKLFF.